The 27 T cell receptor beta chains below come from one sample, sequenced in a study of cytomegalovirus exposure and HLA in healthy donors. Amplification used 60 Vbeta primers and 13 Jbeta primers. Sequenced by immunoSEQ multiplex PCR; TCRdb stores in-frame clones only, minus some. This sample yields about 100,000 clones, of which roughly 80% are seen a single time; roughly an eighth belongs to the top ten. The sample taken for sequencing was PBMCs. These receptors came from a male donor in good health and CMV-seropositive.

The V call is TRBV21-1, the J call TRBJ2-2; the table's D call of TRBD2 was not tested on the DNA. TRBV21-1 is a documented pseudogene. The CDR3 runs 21 residues. This chain's CDR3 is CASSKAEELSPLPVNTGELFF. The CDR3 region has the DNA TGTGCCAGCAGCAAAGCGGAGGAATTAAGCCCCTTGCCAGTGAACACCGGGGAGCTGTTTTTT.

The chain recombines TRBV2 with TRBJ1-2; TRBD1 is a possible D gene (6 bases). V was shortened by 7 bases and J by 2 bases, with 11 bases between the two germline ends. This CDR3 spans 13 amino acids. CDR1 is SNHLY, CDR2 FYNNEI, per germline. CDR3 amino acids: CASTGQSNYGYTF. The DNA for the CDR3 is TGTGCCAGCACCGGACAGTCCAACTATGGCTACACCTTC.

CDR3 sequence: CASSLASRVNTGELFF. The CDR3 DNA follows: TGCGCCAGCAGCTTGGCGAGCAGGGTGAACACCGGGGAGCTGTTTTTT. V usage is TRBV5-1 and J usage is TRBJ2-2; TRBD1 is a possible D gene (5 bases). The CDR3 length is 16 residues. Per germline, CDR1 SGHRS and CDR2 YFSETQ. The V end was cut by 0 bases, the J end by 1 base, with 10 bases between. The entire variable domain, with the rest obtained from reference TRBV5-1 and TRBJ2-2, is as follows: KAGVTQTPRYLIKTRGQQVTLSCSPISGHRSVSWYQQTPGQGLQFLFEYFSETQRNKGNFPGRFSGRQFSNSRSEMNVSTLELGDSALYLCASSLASRVNTGELFFGEGSRLTVL.

The chain carries TRBV4-2 and TRBJ1-5; D unclear. V lost 5 bases to trimming and J lost 5 bases, with 10 bases between them. The CDR3 spans 13 residues. CDR1 is LGHNA, CDR2 YNFKEQ, per germline. The CDR3 DNA is TGTGCCAGCAGCGAATACAGAGATCAGCCCCAGCATTTT. Its translation: CASSEYRDQPQHF.

J is TRBJ2-1 and V is TRBV27; 9 bases are a match to TRBD1. CDR1 is MNHEY and CDR2 is SMNVEV in the germline V gene (reference sequence). The CDR3 covers 15 residues. The J segment lost 6 bases and the V segment lost 6 bases, leaving 9 bases of the junction unmatched. The CDR3 region is CASRTPTGGINEQFF. The CDR3 DNA is TGTGCCAGCAGGACGCCGACAGGGGGTATCAATGAGCAGTTCTTC.

This sequence joins TRBV9 and TRBJ2-3; 9 bases are a match to TRBD1. In germline, CDR1 is SGDLS, CDR2 YYNGEE. V shed 2 bases, J shed 1 base, and the junction held 5 bases outside the gene matches. This CDR3 has 16 amino acids. The CDR3 spells CASSVTGGYGTDTQYF. The CDR3 DNA follows: TGTGCCAGCAGCGTTACAGGGGGCTATGGCACAGATACGCAGTATTTT.

The V call is TRBV19, the J call TRBJ2-7; 7 bases are shared with TRBD2. V lost 3 bases and J lost 4; bases outside the gene matches: 6. The CDR3 loop spans 14 amino acids. CDR1 and CDR2 from the germline V gene are LNHDA and SQIVND (reference sequence). The CDR3: CASSIPGLKYEQYF. The CDR3, as DNA: TGTGCCAGTAGTATCCCGGGACTAAAATACGAGCAGTACTTC.

The CDR3 sequence is CASSLRTGDSNTEAFF. CDR3 in DNA: TGTGCCAGCAGTCTTAGGACAGGGGATTCGAACACTGAAGCTTTCTTT. The chain uses TRBV6-6 and TRBJ1-1; 9 positions agree with TRBD1. Trimming cost V 5 bases and J 1 base; bases outside gene matches: 8. This CDR3 spans 16 amino acids. From germline, CDR1 is MNHNY and CDR2 SVGAGI (reference sequence).

This chain links TRBV10-3 with TRBJ1-6, with D unresolved. This CDR3 region has 15 residues. The germline V gene has CDR1 ENHRY and CDR2 SYGVKD. V lost 4 bases to trimming and J lost 9 bases, with 16 bases between them. The CDR3 protein is CAISALMAEGSPLHF. The CDR3 coding sequence is TGTGCCATCAGTGCCCTGATGGCAGAGGGTTCACCCCTCCACTTT.

In its sample, this clone was seen a few times. The genes are TRBV7-2 and TRBJ2-1; TRBD2 matches at 11 bases. This CDR3 region has 15 residues. Germline values: CDR1 SGHTA, CDR2 FQGNSA. The J segment lost 8 bases and the V segment lost 4 bases, leaving 7 bases of the junction unmatched. In DNA form, the CDR3 reads TGTGCCAGCAGCTGGGTAGCGGGGGGGCGGGATGAGCAGTTCTTC. This translates into CASSWVAGGRDEQFF.

This chain uses TRBV29-1 with TRBJ2-5, with a possible D match to TRBD2 (6 bases). Germline V CDR1 and CDR2: SQVTM, ANQGSEA. Trimming stripped 6 bases from V and 5 bases from J, with 10 bases between. This CDR3 is 11 amino acids long. The chain's CDR3 is CSVEGTETQYF. CDR3 DNA: TGCAGCGTGGAGGGGACGGAGACCCAGTACTTC.

The chain joins TRBV6-1 to TRBJ2-3, with D possibly being TRBD2 (5 bases). This CDR3 contains 15 residues. Looked up from germline, CDR1 is MNHNS and CDR2 is SASEGT. Trimming took 6 bases from V and 4 from J, leaving 17 bases between them. The CDR3 nucleotides are TGTGCCAGCAGGAGAGGTTATGACGGGGCAGATACGCAGTATTTT. Amino acids: CASRRGYDGADTQYF.

J is TRBJ1-2 and V is TRBV7-6, with TRBD1 matching 7 bases. Per germline, CDR1 SGHVS and CDR2 FNYEAQ. With V trimmed by 5 bases and J by 2 bases, 5 bases remained unmatched. This CDR3 is built from 14 residues. The CDR3 DNA reads TGTGCCAGCAGCCAGGGGGAGCGAAACTATGGCTACACCTTC. It codes for CASSQGERNYGYTF.

CDR3: CASSPGLAGANEQFF. The CDR3 coding sequence is TGTGCCAGTAGTCCCGGACTAGCGGGGGCTAATGAGCAGTTCTTC. The J gene is TRBJ2-1, the V gene TRBV19, with 13 bases identical to TRBD2. The CDR3 has 15 residues. V lost 5 bases, J lost 7 bases, and 5 bases stayed unmatched. CDR1 LNHDA and CDR2 SQIVND come from the germline V gene (reference sequence). Full variable domain (remainder filled in from reference TRBV19 and TRBJ2-1): DGGITQSPKYLFRKEGQNVTLSCEQNLNHDAMYWYRQDPGQGLRLIYYSQIVNDFQKGDIAEGYSVSREKKESFPLTVTSAQKNPTAFYLCASSPGLAGANEQFFGPGTRLTVL.

The chain uses TRBV7-6 and TRBJ2-1; no definite D call. The CDR3 sequence is 15 residues long. V was pared by 0 bases and J by 1 base, with 7 bases between. Looked up from germline, CDR1 is SGHVS and CDR2 is FNYEAQ. The CDR3 loop reads CASSLAPGSYNEQFF. CDR3 coding DNA: TGTGCCAGCAGCTTAGCCCCAGGTTCCTACAATGAGCAGTTCTTC.

The V and J genes are TRBV5-8 and TRBJ2-7; the match to TRBD1 covers 9 bases. The germline gives CDR1 SGHTS, CDR2 YDEGEE. The CDR3 contains 16 residues. V lost 2 bases to trimming and J lost 0 bases; unmatched junction nucleotides: 6. For the CDR3, the DNA is TGTGCCAGCAGCTTCGAGACAGGGGGGGACTCCTACGAGCAGTACTTC. Translation: CASSFETGGDSYEQYF.

This clone has just a few counts. This sequence joins TRBV10-3 and TRBJ2-7, with D tentatively TRBD1 (5 bases). V was pared by 0 bases and J by 7 bases, with 13 bases between. Germline loops: CDR1 ENHRY, CDR2 SYGVKD. The CDR3 has 14 amino acids. The CDR3 sequence: CAISESLQATEQYF. The CDR3 DNA reads as TGTGCCATCAGTGAGTCCTTACAGGCCACTGAGCAGTACTTC.

The genes are TRBV28 and TRBJ2-1, with D perhaps matching TRBD2 (6 bases). Germline V gene data show CDR1 as MDHEN and CDR2 as SYDVKM. The CDR3 contains 14 residues. Trimming left V 5 bases short and J 7 bases short, with 15 bases between. The CDR3 nucleotides are TGTGCCAGCAGTGAACGCGGGACTTTTAATGAGCAGTTCTTC. Protein product: CASSERGTFNEQFF. Together with reference TRBV28 and TRBJ2-1, the CDR3 gives the full variable domain: DVKVTQSSRYLVKRTGEKVFLECVQDMDHENMFWYRQDPGLGLRLIYFSYDVKMKEKGDIPEGYSVSREKKERFSLILESASTNQTSMYLCASSERGTFNEQFFGPGTRLTVL.

The J gene is TRBJ2-7, the V gene TRBV6-5; tentatively, D is TRBD1 (5 bases). Trimming stripped 6 bases from V and 10 bases from J, with 22 bases between. This CDR3 region has 14 residues. Germline CDR1 reads MNHEY; CDR2 reads SVGAGI. DNA of the CDR3: TGTGCCAGCAGCCCCCGGGTGGCGGTGACAGTCCAGTACTTC. Its translation: CASSPRVAVTVQYF.

This clone was detected a few times. This rearrangement joins TRBV30 to TRBJ1-2; no definite D call. The V end was cut by 5 bases, the J end by 2 bases, with 15 bases between. The CDR3 spans 14 residues. Germline V gene lookup returns CDR1 GTSNPN and CDR2 SVGIG (reference sequence). As DNA, the CDR3 is TGTGCCTGGGCCCCCGACATCGGAAACTATGGCTACACCTTC. It codes for CAWAPDIGNYGYTF.

The CDR3: CASSPRDRWNQPQHF. The DNA of the CDR3 is TGTGCCAGCAGCCCCCGGGACAGGTGGAATCAGCCCCAGCATTTT. V and J are TRBV5-5 and TRBJ1-5, with 8 bases aligning to TRBD1. The length of the CDR3 is 15 residues. Germline trimming cut 4 bases from V and 4 bases from J; bases unmatched to any gene: 7. The germline V gene has CDR1 SGHKS and CDR2 YYEKEE (reference sequence). Full variable domain (outside the CDR3, taken from reference TRBV5-5 and TRBJ1-5): DAGVTQSPTHLIKTRGQQVTLRCSPISGHKSVSWYQQVLGQGPQFIFQYYEKEERGRGNFPDRFSARQFPNYSSELNVNALLLGDSALYLCASSPRDRWNQPQHFGDGTRLSIL.

The chain carries TRBV28 and TRBJ2-3, with 8 bases identical to TRBD1. Germline V gene lookup returns CDR1 MDHEN and CDR2 SYDVKM. The CDR3 has 16 amino acids. The V segment lost 3 bases and the J segment 5 bases; nucleotides outside the gene matches: 10. The CDR3 spells CASSFRTGLRGDTQYF. In DNA, the CDR3 is TGTGCCAGCAGTTTCCGGACAGGGTTAAGGGGAGATACGCAGTATTTT.

This sequence joins TRBV19 and TRBJ2-7; D is perhaps TRBD2 (7 bases). Germline CDR1 reads LNHDA; CDR2 reads SQIVND (reference sequence). V gave up 5 bases and J gave up 4 bases, with 24 bases separating them. The CDR3 has 17 residues. CDR3 sequence (DNA): TGTGCCAGTAGTGGCATCGATGGTCGAAGGGGGGGGTACGAGCAGTACTTC. It yields the protein CASSGIDGRRGGYEQYF. Complete variable domain (other parts from reference TRBV19 and TRBJ2-7): DGGITQSPKYLFRKEGQNVTLSCEQNLNHDAMYWYRQDPGQGLRLIYYSQIVNDFQKGDIAEGYSVSREKKESFPLTVTSAQKNPTAFYLCASSGIDGRRGGYEQYFGPGTRLTVT.

With regard to this clone: One end of the junction fails to match germline, which may point to a read error. The gene calls are TRBV19 and TRBJ2-1; maybe TRBD2 (6 bases). Germline V gene data show CDR1 as LNHDA and CDR2 as SQIVND (reference sequence). There are 15 residues in the CDR3. The CDR3 reads CASSIDHSWREVRIF. The CDR3 DNA reads as TGTGCCAGTAGTATAGATCACTCCTGGCGGGAAGTAAGAATCTTC. The variable domain in full, completed from reference TRBV19 and TRBJ2-1, reads DGGITQSPKYLFRKEGQNVTLSCEQNLNHDAMYWYRQDPGQGLRLIYYSQIVNDFQKGDIAEGYSVSREKKESFPLTVTSAQKNPTAFYLCASSIDHSWREVRIFGPGTRLTVL.

The V gene is TRBV5-1, the J gene TRBJ2-3; 16 bases agree with TRBD2. V lost 4 bases to trimming and J lost 5 bases; unmatched junction nucleotides: 4. CDR3 length: 16 amino acids. Looked up from germline, CDR1 is SGHRS and CDR2 is YFSETQ. This CDR3 is CASSVGTSGGGDTQYF. CDR3 nucleotide sequence: TGCGCCAGCAGCGTCGGGACTAGCGGGGGGGGAGATACGCAGTATTTT.

The J gene is TRBJ2-7, the V gene TRBV27; no firm D call. V lost 11 bases and J 3 bases, leaving 20 bases between the germline ends. The CDR3 contains 14 residues. CDR1 and CDR2 (germline): MNHEY, SMNVEV (reference sequence). CDR3 sequence reads: CAPPNGGSHYEQYF. The CDR3 bases are TGTGCCCCTCCCAACGGCGGATCCCACTACGAGCAGTACTTC.

The rearrangement uses TRBV25-1 and TRBJ2-3, with 8 positions matching TRBD2. The V gene end was trimmed by 4 bases and the J gene end by 5 bases; junction bases not matched to a gene: 11. CDR1 is MGHDK and CDR2 is SYGVNS in the germline V gene. The CDR3 runs to 16 residues. The CDR3 DNA sequence: TGTGCCAGCAGTGTACGACTAGCGCGGGCGGAAGATACGCAGTATTTT. Translation: CASSVRLARAEDTQYF.